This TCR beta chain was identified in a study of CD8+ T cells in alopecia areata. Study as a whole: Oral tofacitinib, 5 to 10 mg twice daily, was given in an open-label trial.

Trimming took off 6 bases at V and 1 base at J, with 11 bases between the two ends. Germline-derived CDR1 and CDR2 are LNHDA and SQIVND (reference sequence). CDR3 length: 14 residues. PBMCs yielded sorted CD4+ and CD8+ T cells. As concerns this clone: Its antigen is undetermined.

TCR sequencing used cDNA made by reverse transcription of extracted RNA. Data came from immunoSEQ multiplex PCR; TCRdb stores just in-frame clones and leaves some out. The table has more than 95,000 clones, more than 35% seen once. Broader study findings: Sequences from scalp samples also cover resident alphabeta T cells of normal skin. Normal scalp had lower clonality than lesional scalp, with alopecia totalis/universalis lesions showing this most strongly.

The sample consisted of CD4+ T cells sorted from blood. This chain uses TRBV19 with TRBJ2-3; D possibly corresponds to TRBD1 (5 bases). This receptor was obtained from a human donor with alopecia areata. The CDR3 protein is CASRVGPGTDTQYF. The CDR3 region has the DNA TGTGCCAGTAGGGTGGGGCCAGGCACAGATACGCAGTATTTT.